This TCR beta chain is drawn from a study of blood T cell repertoires in COVID-19. About the research overall: COVID-19 samples from acute and convalescent phases originated in the United States, Italy and Spain. In each case, the material was cDNA or gDNA derived from T cells, B-cell-depleted T cells, or PBMCs.

The V and J ends lost 1 base and 9 bases respectively, with 19 bases between them. Looked up from germline, CDR1 is SGHTA and CDR2 is FQGTGA. This CDR3 comprises 16 residues. This clone was recorded only once. The authors' processing: Reference gene primer amplification gave estimated nucleated cell counts. The protocol was immunoSEQ multiplex PCR, while the TCRdb copy is restricted to in-frame clones and leaves out a portion. That table furnishes V, J and clone size, whereas the DNA furnished D and trimming. The table lists 280,000 or so clones, 89% of them singletons. Source material: peripheral blood. This clonotype originated in a woman aged 60-75 years with acute or convalescent COVID-19. This rearrangement joins TRBV7-3 to TRBJ2-1; D might be TRBD2 (6 bases). As DNA, the CDR3 is TGTGCCAGCAGCTTAAAACTGGGGCGGGACTCGGGTGAGCAGTTCTTC. Translation gives CASSLKLGRDSGEQFF. The full variable domain, completed using reference TRBV7-3 and TRBJ2-1, is GAGVSQTPSNKVTEKGKYVELRCDPISGHTALYWYRQSLGQGPEFLIYFQGTGAADDSGLPNDRFFAVRPEGSVSTLKIQRTERGDSAVYLCASSLKLGRDSGEQFFGPGTRLTVL.